Following are 15 T cell receptor beta chains from one sample sequenced in a study of OX40 agonist ivuxolimab in advanced cancers. Sequenced by immunoSEQ multiplex PCR; TCRdb stores in-frame clones only, minus some. The data contain 40,000 to 45,000 clones, roughly 80% of them singletons. Material: CD4+ or CD8+ T cells sorted from blood, obtained in a trial of the OX40 agonist ivuxolimab. Source of these receptors: an adult with an advanced solid tumor such as melanoma, head and neck, liver or kidney cancer.

The chain employs TRBV5-1 and TRBJ2-5; 8 bases are shared with TRBD2. After removal of 4 bases from V and 5 bases from J, the junction contained 7 bases not matched to a gene. Germline V gene sequence: CDR1 SGHRS, CDR2 YFSETQ. This CDR3 is 14 amino acids long. CDR3 coding DNA: TGCGCCAGCAGCGGAGGGGGACTAGGGGAGACCCAGTACTTC. Its translation: CASSGGGLGETQYF.

The rearrangement joins TRBV5-1 to TRBJ2-3, with D possibly being TRBD2 (6 bases). This CDR3 comprises 14 residues. Germline V CDR1 and CDR2: SGHRS, YFSETQ. Trimming pared 4 bases from V and 6 bases from J, leaving 15 bases between. CDR3 protein: CASSVSGAPDTQYF. In DNA, the CDR3 is TGCGCCAGCAGCGTGTCGGGAGCGCCGGATACGCAGTATTTT.

This clone occurred once. The genes are TRBV6-5 and TRBJ2-7; the match to TRBD2 covers 9 bases. The CDR3 runs 15 residues. Germline CDR1 and CDR2: MNHEY and SVGAGI. After removal of 6 bases from V and 2 bases from J, the junction contained 8 bases not matched to a gene. Written as DNA, the CDR3 is TGTGCCAGCAGAAGTAGCGGGAGCTTAACCTACGAGCAGTACTTC. Protein: CASRSSGSLTYEQYF.

The V gene is TRBV29-1, the J gene TRBJ2-3; the D gene is possibly TRBD2 (5 bases). The CDR3 is 14 amino acids. The V end lost 2 bases, the J end lost 9 bases, and 18 bases lay between the germline ends. The germline gives CDR1 SQVTM, CDR2 ANQGSEA. CDR3 loop: CSVEIGLGAGTQYF. The CDR3 DNA is TGCAGCGTTGAAATCGGTCTCGGCGCGGGCACGCAGTATTTT.

This clone was counted between two and nine times. The chain is built from TRBV7-2 and TRBJ2-7; no clear D gene. This CDR3 comprises 12 residues. Germline V lookup: CDR1 SGHTA, CDR2 FQGNSA. V gave up 5 bases and J gave up 4 bases, with 9 bases separating them. DNA for the CDR3: TGTGCCAGCAGCATGGACCAGTACGAGCAGTACTTC. Its translation is CASSMDQYEQYF.

The rearrangement joins TRBV19 to TRBJ2-5; D possibly corresponds to TRBD2 (5 bases). This CDR3 has 13 amino acids. The germline gives CDR1 LNHDA, CDR2 SQIVND (reference sequence). The V end was cut by 7 bases, the J end by 5 bases, with 14 bases between. The CDR3 here is CASKEGGRETQYF. The CDR3 coding sequence is TGTGCCAGTAAAGAGGGTGGGCGTGAGACCCAGTACTTC.

This clone occurred once. The rearrangement uses TRBV18 and TRBJ1-6; D gene uncertain. Germline V gene data show CDR1 as KGHSH and CDR2 as LQKENI. V dropped 3 bases and J dropped 0 bases, with 6 bases sitting between them. The CDR3 totals 15 residues. For the CDR3, the DNA is TGTGCCAGCTCACCCACCGCCTCCTATAATTCACCCCTCCACTTT. Its protein is CASSPTASYNSPLHF.

Here the CDR3 DNA reads TGTGCCAGCAGCCAGCGACAGGGGGCGCTGAGCACTGAAGCTTTCTTT. Translated: CASSQRQGALSTEAFF. V is TRBV11-2 and J is TRBJ1-1, with TRBD1 matching 10 bases. V shed 5 bases, J shed 4 bases, and the junction held 10 bases outside the gene matches. The germline V gene encodes CDR1 SGHAT and CDR2 FQNNGV. This CDR3 spans 16 amino acids.

The chain carries TRBV28 and TRBJ1-1, with a tentative D call TRBD1 (6 bases). V was shortened by 2 bases and J by 4 bases, with 8 bases between the two germline ends. CDR1 and CDR2 (germline): MDHEN, SYDVKM. This CDR3 has 13 amino acids. The CDR3 nucleotides read TGTGCCAGCAGTTTACGGGGGCCCACTGAAGCTTTCTTT. Protein sequence: CASSLRGPTEAFF.

The CDR3 reads CASSQASHEQFF. The DNA of the CDR3 is TGTGCCAGCAGCCAAGCCTCCCATGAGCAGTTCTTC. V usage is TRBV14 and J usage is TRBJ2-1, with unresolved D. The CDR3 is 12 amino acids. The germline gives CDR1 SGHDN, CDR2 FVKESK. Trimming left V 1 base short and J 8 bases short, with 6 bases between.

This chain uses TRBV19 with TRBJ1-1; D not resolved. CDR1 is LNHDA and CDR2 is SQIVND in the germline V gene (reference sequence). This CDR3 spans 16 amino acids. V lost 1 base to trimming and J lost 2 bases, with 14 bases between them. CDR3 loop: CASSIGGRAGNTEAFF. Written as DNA, the CDR3 is TGTGCCAGTAGTATAGGTGGGCGGGCGGGTAACACTGAAGCTTTCTTT.

The rearrangement uses TRBV7-9 and TRBJ2-7; the match to TRBD2 covers 15 bases. Germline V gives CDR1 SEHNR, CDR2 FQNEAQ (reference sequence). The CDR3 is made up of 14 amino acids. J gave up 6 bases and V 5 bases, and 2 bases lay outside the gene matches. CDR3 amino acids: CASSPGLAGGEQYF. The CDR3 coding sequence is TGTGCCAGCAGCCCGGGACTAGCGGGAGGCGAGCAGTACTTC.

This chain uses TRBV6-1 with TRBJ1-2; TRBD1 might be the D (5 bases). The germline V and J ends were trimmed by 0 bases and 8 bases, with 16 bases remaining between them. CDR3 length: 15 residues. Germline V gene data show CDR1 as MNHNS and CDR2 as SASEGT. This CDR3 is CASSEAPGSRWGYTF. The CDR3 nucleotides are TGTGCCAGCAGTGAAGCCCCAGGGAGTCGATGGGGCTACACCTTC.

J is TRBJ2-7 and V is TRBV5-1; TRBD2 is a possible D gene (5 bases). Germline V gene data show CDR1 as SGHRS and CDR2 as YFSETQ. The CDR3 is 13 residues long. Trimming shortened V by 4 bases and J by 7 bases, and 15 bases separated the two germline ends. This chain's CDR3 is CASSGFSGWEQYF. DNA of the CDR3: TGCGCCAGCAGCGGGTTTTCGGGGTGGGAGCAGTACTTC. Drawing the rest from reference TRBV5-1 and TRBJ2-7, the complete variable domain is KAGVTQTPRYLIKTRGQQVTLSCSPISGHRSVSWYQQTPGQGLQFLFEYFSETQRNKGNFPGRFSGRQFSNSRSEMNVSTLELGDSALYLCASSGFSGWEQYFGPGTRLTVT.

The chain combines TRBV7-8 with TRBJ1-5, with D unresolved. This CDR3 region has 14 residues. The V end was cut by 1 base, the J end by 2 bases, with 6 bases between. From germline, CDR1 is SGHVS and CDR2 FQNEAQ. DNA of the CDR3: TGTGCCAGCAGCTTAGTCGAGGGCAATCAGCCCCAGCATTTT. Translation: CASSLVEGNQPQHF.